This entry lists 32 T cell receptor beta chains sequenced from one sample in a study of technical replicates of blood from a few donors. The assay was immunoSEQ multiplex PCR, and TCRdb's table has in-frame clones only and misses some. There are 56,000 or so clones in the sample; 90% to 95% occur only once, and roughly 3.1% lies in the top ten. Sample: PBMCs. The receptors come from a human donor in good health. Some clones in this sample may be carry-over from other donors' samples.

The CDR3 spells CASSWSGPCREATNEKLFF. The CDR3 region has the DNA TGTGCCAGCAGTTGGTCAGGGCCTTGCCGAGAAGCAACTAATGAAAAACTGTTTTTT. The gene calls are TRBV6-9 and TRBJ1-4; D perhaps matches TRBD1 (5 bases). The CDR3 consists of 19 residues. Deletions cut 4 bases from V and 0 bases from J, with 21 bases between. From germline, CDR1 is MNHGY and CDR2 SVAAGI.

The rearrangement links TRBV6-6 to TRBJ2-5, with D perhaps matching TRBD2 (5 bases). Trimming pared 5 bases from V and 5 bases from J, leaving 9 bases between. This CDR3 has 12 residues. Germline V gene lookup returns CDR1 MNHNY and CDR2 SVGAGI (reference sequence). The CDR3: CASSPGGETQYF. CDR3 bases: TGTGCCAGCAGTCCCGGCGGGGAGACCCAGTACTTC.

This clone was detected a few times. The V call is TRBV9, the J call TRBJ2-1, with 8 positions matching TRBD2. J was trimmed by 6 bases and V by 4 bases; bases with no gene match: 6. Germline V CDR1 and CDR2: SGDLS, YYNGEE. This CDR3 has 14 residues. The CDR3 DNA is TGTGCCAGCAGCCCGGGGCTAGCGGGCAATGAGCAGTTCTTC. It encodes CASSPGLAGNEQFF. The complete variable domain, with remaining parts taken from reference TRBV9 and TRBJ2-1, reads DSGVTQTPKHLITATGQRVTLRCSPRSGDLSVYWYQQSLDQGLQFLIQYYNGEERAKGNILERFSAQQFPDLHSELNLSSLELGDSALYFCASSPGLAGNEQFFGPGTRLTVL.

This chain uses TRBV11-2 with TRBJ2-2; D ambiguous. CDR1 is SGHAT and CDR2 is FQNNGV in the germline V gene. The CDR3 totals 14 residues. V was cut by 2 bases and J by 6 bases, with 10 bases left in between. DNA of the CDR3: TGTGCCAGCAGCTTATCTCAGTTCCCCGGGGAGCTGTTTTTT. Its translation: CASSLSQFPGELFF.

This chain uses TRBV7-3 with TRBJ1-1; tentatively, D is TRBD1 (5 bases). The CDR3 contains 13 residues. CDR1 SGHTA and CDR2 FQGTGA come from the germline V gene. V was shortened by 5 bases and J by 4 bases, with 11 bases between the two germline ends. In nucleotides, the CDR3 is TGTGCCAGCAGCCCCGGGGGTTCCACTGAAGCTTTCTTT. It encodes CASSPGGSTEAFF.

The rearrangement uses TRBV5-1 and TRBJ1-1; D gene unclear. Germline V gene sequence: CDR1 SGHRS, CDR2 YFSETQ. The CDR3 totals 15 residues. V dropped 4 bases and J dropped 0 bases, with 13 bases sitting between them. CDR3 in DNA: TGCGCCAGCAGCCGCAGCGCCTCCATGAACACTGAAGCTTTCTTT. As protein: CASSRSASMNTEAFF.

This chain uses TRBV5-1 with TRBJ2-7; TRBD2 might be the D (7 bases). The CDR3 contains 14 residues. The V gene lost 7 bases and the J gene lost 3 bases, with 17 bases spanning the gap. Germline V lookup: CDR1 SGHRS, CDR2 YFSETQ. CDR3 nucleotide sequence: TGCGCCAGCGCTGGCGGGGGCCGGAACTACGAGCAGTACTTC. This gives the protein CASAGGGRNYEQYF.

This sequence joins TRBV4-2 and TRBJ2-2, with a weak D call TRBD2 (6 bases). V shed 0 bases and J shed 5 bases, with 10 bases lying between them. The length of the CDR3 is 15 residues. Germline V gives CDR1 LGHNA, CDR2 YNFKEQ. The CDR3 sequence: CASSQEEGGTGELFF. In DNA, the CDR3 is TGTGCCAGCAGCCAAGAGGAGGGTGGAACCGGGGAGCTGTTTTTT.

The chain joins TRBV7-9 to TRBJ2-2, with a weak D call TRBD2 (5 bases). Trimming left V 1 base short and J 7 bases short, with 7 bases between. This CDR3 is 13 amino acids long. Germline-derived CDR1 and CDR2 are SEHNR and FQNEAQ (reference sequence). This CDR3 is CASSLEAVGELFF. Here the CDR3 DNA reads TGTGCCAGCAGCTTAGAAGCGGTCGGGGAGCTGTTTTTT. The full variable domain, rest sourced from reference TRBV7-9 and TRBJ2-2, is DTGVSQNPRHKITKRGQNVTFRCDPISEHNRLYWYRQTLGQGPEFLTYFQNEAQLEKSRLLSDRFSAERPKGSFSTLEIQRTEQGDSAMYLCASSLEAVGELFFGEGSRLTVL.

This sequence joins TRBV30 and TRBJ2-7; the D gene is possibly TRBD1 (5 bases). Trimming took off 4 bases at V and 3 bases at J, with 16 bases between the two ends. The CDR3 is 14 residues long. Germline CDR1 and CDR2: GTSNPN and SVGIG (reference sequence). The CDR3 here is CAWKAGGQNYEQYF. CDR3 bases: TGTGCCTGGAAGGCAGGTGGACAAAACTACGAGCAGTACTTC. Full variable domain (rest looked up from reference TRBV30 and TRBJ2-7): SQTIHQWPATLVQPVGSPLSLECTVEGTSNPNLYWYRQAAGRGLQLLFYSVGIGQISSEVPQNLSASRPQDRQFILSSKKLLLSDSGFYLCAWKAGGQNYEQYFGPGTRLTVT.

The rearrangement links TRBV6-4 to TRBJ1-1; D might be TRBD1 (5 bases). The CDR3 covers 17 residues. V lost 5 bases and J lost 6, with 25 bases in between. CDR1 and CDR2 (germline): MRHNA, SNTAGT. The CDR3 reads CASSQYPTGGVGSEAFF. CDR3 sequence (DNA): TGTGCCAGCAGTCAGTACCCCACAGGCGGGGTAGGCTCTGAAGCTTTCTTT.

The CDR3 spells CASSHGLGSDTQYF. The CDR3 nucleotides are TGCGCCAGCAGCCACGGACTAGGCTCAGATACGCAGTATTTT. V and J are TRBV5-1 and TRBJ2-3, with 7 bases aligning to TRBD2. The CDR3 consists of 14 residues. CDR1 and CDR2 from the germline V gene are SGHRS and YFSETQ. V shed 4 bases and J 4 bases; nucleotides not matched to a gene: 6.

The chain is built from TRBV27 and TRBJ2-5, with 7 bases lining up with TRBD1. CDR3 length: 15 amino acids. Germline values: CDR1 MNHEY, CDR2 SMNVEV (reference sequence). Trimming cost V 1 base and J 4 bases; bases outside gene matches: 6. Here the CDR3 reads CASSLLGQWLETQYF. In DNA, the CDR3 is TGTGCCAGCAGTTTATTGGGACAGTGGTTAGAGACCCAGTACTTC.

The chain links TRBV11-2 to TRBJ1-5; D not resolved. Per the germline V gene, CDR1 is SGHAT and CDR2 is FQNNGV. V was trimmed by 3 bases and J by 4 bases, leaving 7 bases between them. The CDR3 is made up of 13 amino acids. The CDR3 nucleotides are TGTGCCAGCAGCTTCGGGAGAAATCAGCCCCAGCATTTT. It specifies CASSFGRNQPQHF.

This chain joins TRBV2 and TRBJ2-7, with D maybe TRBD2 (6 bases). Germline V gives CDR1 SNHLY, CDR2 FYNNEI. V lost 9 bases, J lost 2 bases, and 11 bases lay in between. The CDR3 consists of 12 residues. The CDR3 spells CASTGTPYEQYF. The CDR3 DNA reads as TGTGCCAGTACCGGGACTCCCTACGAGCAGTACTTC.

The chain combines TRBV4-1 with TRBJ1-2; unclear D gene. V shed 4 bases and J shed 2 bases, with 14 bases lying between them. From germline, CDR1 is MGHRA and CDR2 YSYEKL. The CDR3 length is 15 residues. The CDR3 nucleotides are TGCGCCAGCAGCCGACGGAGTACTGAAAACTATGGCTACACCTTC. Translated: CASSRRSTENYGYTF.

The CDR3: CASGLGGGTGELFF. Written as DNA, the CDR3 is TGCGCCAGCGGATTAGGGGGCGGCACCGGGGAGCTGTTTTTT. This chain uses TRBV5-1 with TRBJ2-2, with TRBD1 identical over 7 bases. Germline-derived CDR1 and CDR2 are SGHRS and YFSETQ. The CDR3 runs to 14 residues. V lost 7 bases to trimming and J lost 4 bases; unmatched junction nucleotides: 7.

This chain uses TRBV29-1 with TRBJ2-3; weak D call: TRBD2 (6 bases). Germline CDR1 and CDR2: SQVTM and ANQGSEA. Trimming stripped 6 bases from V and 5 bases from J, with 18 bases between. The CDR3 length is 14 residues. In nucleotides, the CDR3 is TGCAGCGTGGGCAATAGCGGAGTCAGAGATACGCAGTATTTT. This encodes CSVGNSGVRDTQYF.

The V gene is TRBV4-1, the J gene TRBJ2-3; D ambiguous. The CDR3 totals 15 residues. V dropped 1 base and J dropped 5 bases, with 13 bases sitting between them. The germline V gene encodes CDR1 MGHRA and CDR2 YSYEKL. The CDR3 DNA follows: TGCGCCAGCAGCCAAGGGTCAATGTACAGAGATACGCAGTATTTT. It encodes CASSQGSMYRDTQYF.

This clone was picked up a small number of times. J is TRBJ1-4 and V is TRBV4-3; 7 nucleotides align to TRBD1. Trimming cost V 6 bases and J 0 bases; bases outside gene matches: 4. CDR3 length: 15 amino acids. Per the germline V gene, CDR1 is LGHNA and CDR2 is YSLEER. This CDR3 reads CASRQTGTTNEKLFF. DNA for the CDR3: TGCGCCAGCAGACAGACAGGGACAACTAATGAAAAACTGTTTTTT.

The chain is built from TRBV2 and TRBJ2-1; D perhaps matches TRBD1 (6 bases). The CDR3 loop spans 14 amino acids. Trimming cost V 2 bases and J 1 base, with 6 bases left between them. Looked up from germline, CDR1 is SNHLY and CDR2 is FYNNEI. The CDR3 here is CASSEQGSYNEQFF. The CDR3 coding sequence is TGTGCCAGCAGTGAACAGGGGTCCTACAATGAGCAGTTCTTC.

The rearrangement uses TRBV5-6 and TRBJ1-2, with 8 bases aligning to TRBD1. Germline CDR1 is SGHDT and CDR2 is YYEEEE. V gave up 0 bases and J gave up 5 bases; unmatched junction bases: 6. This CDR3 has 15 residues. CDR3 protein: CASSLAGQGAYGYTF. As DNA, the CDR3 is TGTGCCAGCAGCTTGGCAGGTCAGGGGGCATATGGCTACACCTTC.

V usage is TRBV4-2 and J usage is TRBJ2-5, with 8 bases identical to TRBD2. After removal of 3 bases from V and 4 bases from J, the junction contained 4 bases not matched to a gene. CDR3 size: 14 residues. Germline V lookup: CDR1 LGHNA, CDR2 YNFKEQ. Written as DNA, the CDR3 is TGTGCCAGCAGCCAGCCGGGGGGGACAGAGACCCAGTACTTC. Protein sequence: CASSQPGGTETQYF.

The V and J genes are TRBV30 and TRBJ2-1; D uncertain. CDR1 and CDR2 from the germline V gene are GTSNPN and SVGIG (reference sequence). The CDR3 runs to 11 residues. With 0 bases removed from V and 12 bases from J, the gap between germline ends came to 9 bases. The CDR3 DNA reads TGTGCCTGGAGTGTATTAGTGAGGCAGTTCTTC. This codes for CAWSVLVRQFF.

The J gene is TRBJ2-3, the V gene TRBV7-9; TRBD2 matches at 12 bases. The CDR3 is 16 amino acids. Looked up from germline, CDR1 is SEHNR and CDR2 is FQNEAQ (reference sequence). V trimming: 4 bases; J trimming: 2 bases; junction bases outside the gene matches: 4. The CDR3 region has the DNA TGTGCCAGCAGCTCAGGACTAGCGGGAACCACAGATACGCAGTATTTT. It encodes CASSSGLAGTTDTQYF. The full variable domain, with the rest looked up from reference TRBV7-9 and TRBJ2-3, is DTGVSQNPRHKITKRGQNVTFRCDPISEHNRLYWYRQTLGQGPEFLTYFQNEAQLEKSRLLSDRFSAERPKGSFSTLEIQRTEQGDSAMYLCASSSGLAGTTDTQYFGPGTRLTVL.

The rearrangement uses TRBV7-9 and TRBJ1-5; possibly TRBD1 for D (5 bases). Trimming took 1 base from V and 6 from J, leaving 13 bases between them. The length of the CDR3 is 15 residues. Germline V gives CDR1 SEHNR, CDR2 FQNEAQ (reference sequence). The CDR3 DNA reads TGTGCCAGCAGCTTAGACGGCCAGGGAAGTCAGCCCCAGCATTTT. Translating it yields CASSLDGQGSQPQHF.

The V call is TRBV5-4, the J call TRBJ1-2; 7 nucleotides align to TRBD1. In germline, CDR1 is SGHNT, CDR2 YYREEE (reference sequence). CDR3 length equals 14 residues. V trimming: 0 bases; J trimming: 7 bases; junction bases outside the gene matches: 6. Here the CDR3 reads CASSLDIEGAGYTF. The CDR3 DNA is TGTGCCAGCAGCTTGGATATTGAGGGGGCTGGCTACACCTTC. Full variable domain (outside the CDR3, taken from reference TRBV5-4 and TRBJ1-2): ETGVTQSPTHLIKTRGQQVTLRCSSQSGHNTVSWYQQALGQGPQFIFQYYREEENGRGNFPPRFSGLQFPNYSSELNVNALELDDSALYLCASSLDIEGAGYTFGSGTRLTVV.

The CDR3 coding sequence is TGTGCCAGCAGCGGTACGGGACAGGCCTACAATGAGCAGTTCTTC. Translated, it gives CASSGTGQAYNEQFF. The rearrangement links TRBV9 to TRBJ2-1; 8 bases are a match to TRBD1. Germline CDR1 SGDLS, CDR2 YYNGEE. This CDR3 spans 15 amino acids. V shed 3 bases and J 2 bases; nucleotides not matched to a gene: 4.

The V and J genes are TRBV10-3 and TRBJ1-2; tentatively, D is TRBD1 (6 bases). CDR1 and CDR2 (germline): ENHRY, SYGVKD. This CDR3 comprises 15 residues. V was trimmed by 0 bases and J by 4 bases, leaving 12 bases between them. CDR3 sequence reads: CAISESGGAGYGYTF. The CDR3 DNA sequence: TGTGCCATCAGTGAGTCCGGGGGGGCAGGCTATGGCTACACCTTC.

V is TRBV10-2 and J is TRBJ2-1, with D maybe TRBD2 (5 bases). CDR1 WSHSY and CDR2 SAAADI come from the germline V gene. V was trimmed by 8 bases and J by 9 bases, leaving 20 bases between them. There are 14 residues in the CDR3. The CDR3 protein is CASRVGGASAEQFF. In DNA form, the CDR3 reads TGCGCCAGCCGGGTAGGAGGCGCCTCCGCTGAGCAGTTCTTC.

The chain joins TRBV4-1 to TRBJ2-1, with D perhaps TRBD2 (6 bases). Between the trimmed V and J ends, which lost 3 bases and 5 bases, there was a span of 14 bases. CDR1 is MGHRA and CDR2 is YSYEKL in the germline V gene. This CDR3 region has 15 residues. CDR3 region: CASSQPGTRNNEQFF. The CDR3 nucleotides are TGCGCCAGCAGCCAGCCCGGGACTCGGAACAATGAGCAGTTCTTC.

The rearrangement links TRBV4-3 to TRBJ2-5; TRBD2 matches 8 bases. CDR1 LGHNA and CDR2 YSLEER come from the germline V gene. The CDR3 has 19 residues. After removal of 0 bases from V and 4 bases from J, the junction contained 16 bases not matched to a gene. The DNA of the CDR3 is TGCGCCAGCAGCCAAGATGGGGTAGCGGGGTTCCTCGGGGGAGAGACCCAGTACTTC. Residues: CASSQDGVAGFLGGETQYF.